This T cell receptor (beta chain) was found in a study of blood T cell repertoires in COVID-19. Original processing methods: It was from reference gene primer amplification that nucleated cell counts were estimated. TCRdb keeps only in-frame clones here, not all; method: immunoSEQ multiplex PCR. V, J and clone size are those of that table, while D and trimming were read from the DNA. The sample consists of 86,000 or so clones, around 86% of them appearing once. This receptor was taken from a man between 50 and 59 years old with active or convalescent COVID-19. The specimen sequenced was peripheral blood.

The CDR3, as DNA: TGTGCCAGCACTATTATGACAGGGAATCCCAACGTCCTGACTTTC. Its protein product is CASTIMTGNPNVLTF. The chain is built from TRBV6-5 and TRBJ2-6; 7 bases map to TRBD1. Germline CDR1 reads MNHEY; CDR2 reads SVGAGI. The J segment lost 8 bases and the V segment lost 7 bases, leaving 11 bases of the junction unmatched. The CDR3 is 15 amino acids.